A selection of T cell receptor beta chains follows, all from one sample in a study of blood T cell repertoires in COVID-19. Repertoires were generated with immunoSEQ multiplex PCR, while TCRdb's copy carries only in-frame clones and drops some. This table has 50,000 to 60,000 clones, around 80% appearing once. The sample consisted of peripheral blood. These receptors originate from a human donor in a cohort sampled during active or convalescent COVID-19. Each CDR3 is given with its conserved first and last residue. D genes are given only for firm matches. The size of a clone is reported for some rows only, either as once, few or many, or as a class for expanded clones.

-	TRBD1	TRBJ2-1	TRBV19	CASKLQGKNEQFF	TGTGCCAGTAAACTACAGGGGAAGAATGAGCAGTTCTTC
-	-	TRBJ1-5	TRBV11-2	CASSLDRFNQPQHF	TGTGCCAGCAGCTTAGATCGGTTTAATCAGCCCCAGCATTTT
few	TRBD2	TRBJ2-2	TRBV7-2	CASSGLAGGNTGELFF	TGTGCCAGCAGCGGATTAGCGGGGGGGAACACCGGGGAGCTGTTTTTT
-	-	TRBJ2-1	TRBV20-1	CSAHGVSEQFF	TGCAGTGCCCACGGGGTTTCTGAGCAGTTCTTC
-	-	TRBJ2-7	TRBV4-3	CASSPGDGTSYEQYF	TGCGCCAGCAGCCCAGGGGATGGCACCTCCTACGAGCAGTACTTC
-	TRBD1	TRBJ1-2	TRBV7-8	CASSLDGTGGFSGYTF	TGTGCCAGCAGCTTAGATGGGACAGGGGGTTTTAGTGGCTACACCTTC
few	TRBD1	TRBJ1-6	TRBV6-5	CASGRDRGGSPLHF	TGTGCCAGCGGAAGGGACAGGGGAGGCTCACCCCTCCACTTT
-	TRBD2	TRBJ2-5	TRBV29-1	CSVGGGEQTQYF	TGCAGCGTTGGGGGAGGGGAACAGACCCAGTACTTC
-	TRBD2	TRBJ2-7	TRBV5-5	CASSLVAGGPGDEQYF	TGTGCCAGCAGCTTGGTAGCGGGGGGTCCTGGCGACGAGCAGTACTTC
once	TRBD1	TRBJ1-2	TRBV19	CASSTTPRQGGGYTF	TGTGCCAGTAGTACGACCCCCCGACAGGGTGGCGGCTACACCTTC
-	-	TRBJ1-1	TRBV25-1	CASSEYEGWAFF	TGTGCCAGCAGTGAATATGAGGGTTGGGCTTTCTTT
once	TRBD1	TRBJ1-4	TRBV2	CASHTGENEKLFF	TGTGCCAGCCATACAGGGGAAAATGAAAAACTGTTTTTT
-	TRBD1	TRBJ1-1	TRBV19	CATSSGTALEAFF	TGTGCCACCAGTTCCGGGACAGCACTTGAAGCTTTCTTT
-	-	TRBJ2-3	TRBV5-1	CASSPQGSSTDTQYF	TGCGCCAGCAGCCCGCAGGGTTCTAGCACAGATACGCAGTATTTT
few	-	TRBJ1-2	TRBV4-3	CASSQWTDDNYGYTF	TGCGCCAGCAGCCAGTGGACTGATGATAACTATGGCTACACCTTC
-	-	TRBJ1-5	TRBV6-5	CASRTFYSNQPQHF	TGTGCCAGCAGGACATTTTATAGCAATCAGCCCCAGCATTTT
-	TRBD1	TRBJ2-5	TRBV29-1	CSVVGTGHQETQYF	TGCAGCGTTGTTGGGACAGGACACCAAGAGACCCAGTACTTC
-	TRBD1	TRBJ1-1	TRBV18	CASSPMTGRVNTEAFF	TGTGCCAGCTCACCGATGACAGGGCGGGTGAACACTGAAGCTTTCTTT
-	TRBD1	TRBJ1-1	TRBV5-1	CASSPGGGESSAFF	TGCGCCAGCAGCCCGGGAGGGGGCGAAAGTTCAGCTTTCTTT
-	TRBD1	TRBJ2-3	TRBV6-1	CASSDGPGQGTDTQYF	TGTGCCAGCAGTGATGGTCCGGGACAGGGGACAGATACGCAGTATTTT
few	TRBD1	TRBJ1-1	TRBV5-4	CASSNPLTGRHTEAFF	TGTGCCAGCAGTAACCCCTTGACAGGGAGGCACACTGAAGCTTTCTTT
-	-	TRBJ2-6	TRBV18	CASSSQLSGASGANVLTF	TGTGCCAGCTCCTCTCAACTTTCAGGGGCGTCTGGGGCCAACGTCCTGACTTTC
-	-	TRBJ2-3	TRBV5-6	CASSLIATLGTDTQYF	TGTGCCAGCAGCTTGATAGCCACTCTAGGCACAGATACGCAGTATTTT
-	-	TRBJ1-6	TRBV7-9	CASSLGPSSYNSPLHF	TGTGCCAGCAGCTTAGGCCCGAGCTCCTATAATTCACCCCTCCACTTT
few	-	TRBJ2-3	TRBV14	CASSQEMVWQGWSTDTQYF	TGTGCCAGCAGCCAAGAAATGGTGTGGCAGGGTTGGTCCACAGATACGCAGTATTTT
-	TRBD1	TRBJ2-6	TRBV9	CARTGFPSGANVLTF	TGTGCCAGGACAGGGTTCCCCTCTGGGGCCAACGTCCTGACTTTC
few	TRBD1	TRBJ1-1	TRBV25-1	CASSETTWTGSITEAFF	TGTGCCAGCAGTGAAACTACATGGACAGGGAGTATCACTGAAGCTTTCTTT
-	-	TRBJ2-7	TRBV19	CASSIGGRGRYEQYF	TGTGCCAGTAGTATAGGCGGCAGGGGTCGGTACGAGCAGTACTTC
-	TRBD1	TRBJ2-5	TRBV9	CASSGQGAGEETQYF	TGTGCCAGCAGCGGACAGGGGGCTGGGGAGGAGACCCAGTACTTC
once	TRBD1	TRBJ1-1	TRBV5-1	CASSAVTGGWTEAFF	TGCGCCAGCAGCGCCGTGACAGGGGGGTGGACTGAAGCTTTCTTT
-	-	TRBJ2-5	TRBV19	CASRRTSQETQYF	TGTGCCAGTCGTAGGACATCACAAGAGACCCAGTACTTC
-	TRBD2	TRBJ2-1	TRBV7-7	CASSPRGFGGGLWDEQFF	TGTGCTAGCAGCCCGCGTGGTTTCGGGGGGGGCCTATGGGATGAGCAGTTCTTC
-	-	TRBJ1-2	TRBV12-3/TRBV12-4	CASRGGGRRGYTF	TGTGCCAGCAGAGGGGGGGGGCGGCGAGGCTACACCTTC
-	TRBD2	TRBJ2-5	TRBV19	CASSIGASGGPQETQYF	TGTGCCAGTAGTATAGGCGCTAGCGGGGGCCCACAAGAGACCCAGTACTTC
-	-	TRBJ1-4	TRBV7-2	CASSLGASEKLFF	TGTGCCAGCAGCTTAGGGGCGAGTGAAAAACTGTTTTTT
-	-	TRBJ1-1	TRBV19	CASTQGREYTEAFF	TGTGCCAGTACCCAGGGGAGAGAATACACTGAAGCTTTCTTT
-	-	TRBJ1-1	TRBV6-5	CASSNPGRSTEAFF	TGTGCCAGCAGTAACCCCGGGAGATCCACTGAAGCTTTCTTT
-	TRBD2	TRBJ2-1	TRBV18	CASSPSGTSGGVQYNEQFF	TGTGCCAGCTCACCTTCCGGGACTAGCGGGGGCGTACAATACAATGAGCAGTTCTTC
-	TRBD1	TRBJ1-6	TRBV5-4	CASSFRGPPLVYNSPLHF	TGTGCCAGCAGCTTCAGGGGGCCCCCCTTGGTTTATAATTCACCCCTCCACTTT
once	-	TRBJ1-5	TRBV7-8	CASSLRGEAGPQHF	TGTGCCAGCAGCTTAAGAGGGGAGGCCGGGCCCCAGCATTTT